The 26 T cell receptor beta chains listed next were all sequenced from one sample in a study of blood T cell repertoires in COVID-19. TCRdb keeps only in-frame clones here, not all; method: immunoSEQ multiplex PCR. The sample consists of around 230,000 clones, about 91% of them appearing once. The sequencing input was PBMCs or T cells enriched from blood (not recorded which). These receptors were taken from a middle-aged woman with acute COVID-19.

The chain carries TRBV12-3 or TRBV12-4 and TRBJ1-1; a weak D match, TRBD1 (6 bases). V was cut by 11 bases and J by 0 bases, with 10 bases left in between. The CDR3 is 12 amino acids. The chain's CDR3 is CAVQGLNTEAFF. The CDR3 DNA reads TGTGCCGTGCAGGGGTTGAACACTGAAGCTTTCTTT.

This clone appeared once. The rearrangement uses TRBV30 and TRBJ1-2, with TRBD1 identical over 8 bases. Germline loops: CDR1 GTSNPN, CDR2 SVGIG (reference sequence). V trimming: 5 bases; J trimming: 3 bases; junction bases outside the gene matches: 8. The CDR3 is 14 amino acids. In DNA form, the CDR3 reads TGTGCCTGGGAGGGACCAGGGGGCGACTATGGCTACACCTTC. It yields the protein CAWEGPGGDYGYTF.

This clone was seen only once. The chain combines TRBV19 with TRBJ1-5; D unresolved. Germline V gene lookup returns CDR1 LNHDA and CDR2 SQIVND (reference sequence). CDR3 length: 15 amino acids. The V and J ends lost 6 bases and 4 bases respectively, with 16 bases between them. As DNA, the CDR3 is TGTGCCAGTAGACCCCGGGGAAACCCTAATCAGCCCCAGCATTTT. This sequence encodes CASRPRGNPNQPQHF. Full variable domain (outside the CDR3, taken from reference TRBV19 and TRBJ1-5): DGGITQSPKYLFRKEGQNVTLSCEQNLNHDAMYWYRQDPGQGLRLIYYSQIVNDFQKGDIAEGYSVSREKKESFPLTVTSAQKNPTAFYLCASRPRGNPNQPQHFGDGTRLSIL.

The chain uses TRBV5-1 and TRBJ1-4; D is possibly TRBD1 (6 bases). The V end was cut by 4 bases, the J end by 2 bases, with 15 bases between. Germline lookup yields CDR1 SGHRS and CDR2 YFSETQ. The CDR3 runs 16 residues. CDR3 DNA: TGCGCCAGCAGCAGAGGGCCAGGGGACACTAATGAAAAACTGTTTTTT. Its translation is CASSRGPGDTNEKLFF.

The rearrangement uses TRBV10-1 and TRBJ2-2; tentatively, D is TRBD2 (6 bases). The CDR3 is made up of 14 amino acids. V dropped 8 bases and J dropped 7 bases, with 17 bases sitting between them. Germline CDR1 WNHNN, CDR2 SYGVQD (reference sequence). The CDR3 nucleotides read TGCGCCAGCCAAATGGGGGGATCCGACGGGGAGCTGTTTTTT. This encodes CASQMGGSDGELFF.

This clone was recorded once. The chain recombines TRBV5-6 with TRBJ2-5; TRBD1 matches 8 bases. The CDR3 length is 15 residues. J lost 5 bases, V lost 4 bases, and 10 bases had no gene match. Germline CDR1 SGHDT, CDR2 YYEEEE. The chain's CDR3 is CASSHPQGGTETQYF. The CDR3 DNA follows: TGTGCCAGCAGCCATCCACAGGGGGGCACGGAGACCCAGTACTTC.

The V gene is TRBV28, the J gene TRBJ1-4, with a tentative D call TRBD1 (5 bases). Germline CDR1 MDHEN, CDR2 SYDVKM. V dropped 5 bases and J dropped 17 bases, with 18 bases sitting between them. The CDR3 consists of 12 residues. The CDR3 spells CASSDQRGLGFF. The CDR3, as DNA: TGTGCCAGCAGTGACCAACGGGGACTTGGTTTTTTT.

CDR3 in amino acids: CASSYVGQVYNEQFF. The CDR3 nucleotides read TGTGCCAGCAGCTACGTGGGACAGGTATACAATGAGCAGTTCTTC. The rearrangement joins TRBV11-2 to TRBJ2-1, with 8 nucleotides matching TRBD1. Trimming took 4 bases from V and 4 from J; bases not matched to a gene: 6. Germline V gives CDR1 SGHAT, CDR2 FQNNGV. The CDR3 is made up of 15 amino acids.

The chain has TRBV4-2 and TRBJ1-1; unclear D gene. CDR1 and CDR2 from the germline V gene are LGHNA and YNFKEQ. CDR3 length: 13 amino acids. V lost 4 bases and J lost 4, with 10 bases in between. The CDR3 region has the DNA TGTGCCAGCAGCCCGAACAGCGGCACTGAAGCTTTCTTT. Translation: CASSPNSGTEAFF.

The rearrangement links TRBV5-8 to TRBJ2-3, with a weak D call TRBD2 (6 bases). CDR1 and CDR2 from the germline V gene are SGHTS and YDEGEE. The CDR3 has 15 residues. V shed 4 bases and J shed 0 bases, with 12 bases lying between them. Here the CDR3 reads CASSKGLSSTDTQYF. The DNA of the CDR3 is TGTGCCAGCAGCAAGGGACTCTCTAGCACAGATACGCAGTATTTT.

The chain recombines TRBV7-2 with TRBJ2-1; 14 positions match TRBD2. CDR1 is SGHTA and CDR2 is FQGNSA in the germline V gene. The length of the CDR3 is 18 residues. With V trimmed by 5 bases and J by 6 bases, 12 bases remained unmatched. DNA of the CDR3: TGTGCCAGCAGCCGTCCCGGGACTAGCGGGAGAAGTCTCAATGAGCAGTTCTTC. This gives the protein CASSRPGTSGRSLNEQFF.

This clone showed up just a few times. The chain combines TRBV3-1 (or the pseudogene TRBV3-2) with TRBJ2-7; tentatively, D is TRBD1 (5 bases). CDR1 is LGHDT, CDR2 YNNKEL, per germline (reference sequence). V was cut by 4 bases and J by 3 bases, with 19 bases left in between. The CDR3 sequence is 16 residues long. In DNA, the CDR3 is TGTGCCAGCAGCCGAGACATCGGCAAGGGGAACTACGAGCAGTACTTC. Protein sequence: CASSRDIGKGNYEQYF.

V and J are TRBV7-2 and TRBJ2-7, with D perhaps TRBD2 (5 bases). Germline V gives CDR1 SGHTA, CDR2 FQGNSA. The CDR3 is made up of 11 amino acids. With 6 bases removed from V and 4 bases from J, the gap between germline ends came to 7 bases. CDR3 sequence reads: CASRTRYEQYV. The DNA for the CDR3 is TGTGCCAGCAGAACTAGATACGAGCAGTACGTC.

The genes are TRBV4-1 and TRBJ1-2, with D unresolved. The germline V and J ends were trimmed by 3 bases and 4 bases, with 18 bases remaining between them. The germline CDR1 and CDR2 sequences are MGHRA and YSYEKL. The CDR3 has 16 residues. DNA for the CDR3: TGCGCCAGCAGCCAGGTTGGCCCGGGTTCCGGCTATGGCTACACCTTC. Its translation is CASSQVGPGSGYGYTF.

The V and J genes are TRBV7-2 and TRBJ1-6, with D perhaps TRBD1 (5 bases). Germline-derived CDR1 and CDR2 are SGHTA and FQGNSA. This CDR3 is built from 14 residues. The V end was cut by 2 bases, the J end by 6 bases, with 8 bases between. The CDR3 loop reads CASSLRGSNSPLHF. DNA of the CDR3: TGTGCCAGCAGCTTAAGGGGAAGTAATTCACCCCTCCACTTT.

J is TRBJ1-6 and V is TRBV6-5; TRBD1 aligns across 9 bases. Unmatched junction bases numbered 6, after V lost 4 bases and J lost 5 bases. There are 16 residues in the CDR3. The germline gives CDR1 MNHEY, CDR2 SVGAGI. CDR3 bases: TGTGCCAGCAGTTCTCCGGGACAGGGACATAATTCACCCCTCCACTTT. Protein: CASSSPGQGHNSPLHF.

The J gene is TRBJ2-7, the V gene TRBV30, with TRBD2 identical over 8 bases. After removal of 0 bases from V and 2 bases from J, the junction contained 0 bases not matched to a gene. The CDR3 contains 13 residues. The germline V gene encodes CDR1 GTSNPN and CDR2 SVGIG (reference sequence). CDR3 nucleotides: TGTGCCTGGAGTGTGGGACTAGCCTACGAGCAGTACGTC. The encoded protein is CAWSVGLAYEQYV.

The V gene is TRBV19, the J gene TRBJ2-1, with a tentative D call TRBD2 (5 bases). V dropped 8 bases and J dropped 0 bases, with 11 bases sitting between them. Per the germline V gene, CDR1 is LNHDA and CDR2 is SQIVND (reference sequence). This CDR3 comprises 14 residues. The CDR3 loop is CASATGSSYNEQFF. The CDR3 DNA is TGTGCCAGTGCCACTGGGAGCTCCTACAATGAGCAGTTCTTC.

This clone was seen once. The chain recombines TRBV10-3 with TRBJ2-5, with 11 bases lining up with TRBD1. The germline V gene has CDR1 ENHRY and CDR2 SYGVKD. The CDR3 has 14 amino acids. Trimming at V came to 2 bases and at J to 7 bases, leaving 3 bases not matched to a gene. CDR3 nucleotides: TGTGCCATCAGTGAGGCCGGGACAGGGGGGACCCAGTACTTC. It codes for CAISEAGTGGTQYF.

The rearrangement uses TRBV4-2 and TRBJ2-5; 9 nucleotides match TRBD1. Germline CDR1 LGHNA, CDR2 YNFKEQ. CDR3 size: 16 residues. Trimming removed 4 bases from V and 5 bases from J; junction bases left unmatched: 11. CDR3 DNA sequence: TGTGCCAGCAGCCCACGGCAGGGACAGGGATGGGAGACCCAGTACTTC. As protein: CASSPRQGQGWETQYF.

This clone appeared a single time. The chain links TRBV14 to TRBJ1-6, with D possibly TRBD1 on 6 matching bases. The ends were cut back, 0 bases at V and 8 bases at J, with 8 bases in the middle. The CDR3 is made up of 14 amino acids. Germline V CDR1 and CDR2: SGHDN, FVKESK. The CDR3 here is CASSQDRGYSPLHF. The CDR3 region has the DNA TGTGCCAGCAGCCAAGACAGGGGTTATTCACCCCTCCACTTT.

This clone came up a few times. The chain is built from TRBV19 and TRBJ1-2; D gene ambiguous. V gave up 3 bases and J gave up 8 bases, with 16 bases separating them. This CDR3 spans 14 amino acids. From germline, CDR1 is LNHDA and CDR2 SQIVND (reference sequence). The CDR3 bases are TGTGCCAGTAGTATCCCTCTCGGGAGGCCCGGCTACACCTTC. Translated, it gives CASSIPLGRPGYTF.

This clone was seen only once. The V call is TRBV28, the J call TRBJ1-5, with 8 bases matching TRBD1. This CDR3 comprises 16 residues. Germline V CDR1 and CDR2: MDHEN, SYDVKM. With 5 bases clipped from V and 0 bases from J, the junction kept 6 bases outside the gene matches. Here the CDR3 reads CASSPLGTGSNQPQHF. The CDR3 nucleotides are TGTGCCAGCAGTCCTCTGGGGACAGGTAGCAATCAGCCCCAGCATTTT.

Notes on this clone: One junction end disagrees with the germline gene, perhaps due to a read error. The genes are TRBV7-7 and TRBJ2-1, with TRBD2 as a possible D gene (6 bases). The germline gives CDR1 SSHAT, CDR2 FNYEAQ (reference sequence). This CDR3 region has 15 residues. The CDR3 here is CASSARESGRVEQFF. The CDR3 nucleotides are TGTGCTAGCAGCGCCCGGGAGTCGGGGCGGGTTGAGCAGTTCTTC.

The chain uses TRBV7-2 and TRBJ2-3, with 10 bases aligning to TRBD2. The V gene's germline CDR1 is SGHTA and CDR2 FQGNSA. The trim removed 5 bases at V and 6 bases at J, leaving 14 bases unmatched. This CDR3 has 17 amino acids. This CDR3 reads CASSRLAGVRQPDTQYF. The CDR3, as DNA: TGTGCCAGCAGCAGGCTAGCGGGAGTTCGGCAGCCGGATACGCAGTATTTT.

A remark on this clone: One junction end disagrees with the germline gene, perhaps due to a read error. The chain joins TRBV7-7 to TRBJ2-1, with D possibly matching TRBD2 (6 bases). Per the germline V gene, CDR1 is SSHAT and CDR2 is FNYEAQ (reference sequence). The CDR3 is 13 residues long. In nucleotides, the CDR3 is TGTGCTAGCAGCATCGACGGTGGGGGGGAGCAGTTCTTC. This translates into CASSIDGGGEQFF.